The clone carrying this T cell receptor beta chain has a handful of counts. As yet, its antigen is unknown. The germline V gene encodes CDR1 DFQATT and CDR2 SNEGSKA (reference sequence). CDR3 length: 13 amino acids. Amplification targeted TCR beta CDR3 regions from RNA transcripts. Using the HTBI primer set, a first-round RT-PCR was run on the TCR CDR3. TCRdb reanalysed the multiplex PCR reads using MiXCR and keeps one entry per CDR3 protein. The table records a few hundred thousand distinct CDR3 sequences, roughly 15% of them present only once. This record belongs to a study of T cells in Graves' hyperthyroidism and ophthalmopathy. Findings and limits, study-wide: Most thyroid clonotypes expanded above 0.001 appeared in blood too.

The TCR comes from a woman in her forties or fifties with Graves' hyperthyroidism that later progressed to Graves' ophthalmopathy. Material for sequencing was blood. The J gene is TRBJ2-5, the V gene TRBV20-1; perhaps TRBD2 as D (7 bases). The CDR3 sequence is CRGGSGEEETQYF. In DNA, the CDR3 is TGCAGGGGAGGGTCAGGGGAAGAAGAGACCCAGTACTTC.